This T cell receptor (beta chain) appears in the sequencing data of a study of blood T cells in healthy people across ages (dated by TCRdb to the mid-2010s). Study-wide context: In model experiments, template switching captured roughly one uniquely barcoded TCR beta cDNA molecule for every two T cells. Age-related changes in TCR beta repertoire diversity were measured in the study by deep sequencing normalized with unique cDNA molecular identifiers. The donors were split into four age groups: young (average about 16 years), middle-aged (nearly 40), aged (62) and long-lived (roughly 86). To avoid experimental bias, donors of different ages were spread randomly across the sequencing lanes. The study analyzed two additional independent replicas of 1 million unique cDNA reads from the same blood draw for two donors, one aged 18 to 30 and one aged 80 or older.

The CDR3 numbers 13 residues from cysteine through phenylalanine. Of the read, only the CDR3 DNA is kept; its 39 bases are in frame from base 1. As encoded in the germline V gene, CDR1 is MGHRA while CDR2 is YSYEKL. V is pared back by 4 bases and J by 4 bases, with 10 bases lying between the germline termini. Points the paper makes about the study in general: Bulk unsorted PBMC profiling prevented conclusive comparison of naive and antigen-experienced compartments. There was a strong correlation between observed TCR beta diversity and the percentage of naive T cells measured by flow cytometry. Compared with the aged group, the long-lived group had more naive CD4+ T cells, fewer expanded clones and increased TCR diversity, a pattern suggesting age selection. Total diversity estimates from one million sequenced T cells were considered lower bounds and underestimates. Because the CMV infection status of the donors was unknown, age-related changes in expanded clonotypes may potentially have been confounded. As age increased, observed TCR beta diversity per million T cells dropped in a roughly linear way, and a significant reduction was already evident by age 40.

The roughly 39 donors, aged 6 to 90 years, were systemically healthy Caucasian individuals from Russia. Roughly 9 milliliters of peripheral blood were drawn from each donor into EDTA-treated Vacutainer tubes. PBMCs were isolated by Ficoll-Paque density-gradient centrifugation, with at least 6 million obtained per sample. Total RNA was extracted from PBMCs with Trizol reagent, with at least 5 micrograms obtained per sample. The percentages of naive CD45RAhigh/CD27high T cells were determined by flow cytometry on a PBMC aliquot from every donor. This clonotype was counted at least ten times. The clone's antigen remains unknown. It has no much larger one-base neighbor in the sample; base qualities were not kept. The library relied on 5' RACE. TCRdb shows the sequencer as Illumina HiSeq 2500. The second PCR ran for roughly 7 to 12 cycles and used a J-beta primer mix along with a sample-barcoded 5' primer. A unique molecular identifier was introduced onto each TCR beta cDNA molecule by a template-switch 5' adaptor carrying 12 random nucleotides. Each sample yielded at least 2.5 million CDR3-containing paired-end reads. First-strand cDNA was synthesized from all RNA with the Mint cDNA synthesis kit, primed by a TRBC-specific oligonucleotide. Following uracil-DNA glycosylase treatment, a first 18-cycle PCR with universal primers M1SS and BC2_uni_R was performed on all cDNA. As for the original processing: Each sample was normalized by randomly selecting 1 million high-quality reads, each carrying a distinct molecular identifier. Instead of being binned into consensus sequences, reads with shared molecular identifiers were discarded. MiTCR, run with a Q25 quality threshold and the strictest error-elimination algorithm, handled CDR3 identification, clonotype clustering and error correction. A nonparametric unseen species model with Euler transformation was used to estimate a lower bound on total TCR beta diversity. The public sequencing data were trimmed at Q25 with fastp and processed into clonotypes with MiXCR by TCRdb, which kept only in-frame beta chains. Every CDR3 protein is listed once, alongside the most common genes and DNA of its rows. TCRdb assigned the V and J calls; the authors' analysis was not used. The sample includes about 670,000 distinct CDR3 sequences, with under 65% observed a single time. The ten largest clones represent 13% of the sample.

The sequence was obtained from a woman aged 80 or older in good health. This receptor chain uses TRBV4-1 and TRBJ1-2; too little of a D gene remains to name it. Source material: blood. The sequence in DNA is TGCGCCAGCAGCCTGAGTGGGATCTATGGCTACACCTTC. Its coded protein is CASSLSGIYGYTF.